These 8 T cell receptor beta chains came from one sample sequenced in a study of cytomegalovirus exposure and HLA in healthy donors. Primers included in the PCR were 60 Vbeta and 13 Jbeta primers. Method: immunoSEQ multiplex PCR; TCRdb's copy keeps in-frame clones and lacks some. The sample has around 100,000 clones, more than 60% seen once. Specimen: PBMCs. These receptors originate from a female donor in good health and CMV-seropositive.

The genes are TRBV19 and TRBJ1-4; 9 bases are shared with TRBD1. The V gene's germline CDR1 is LNHDA and CDR2 SQIVND (reference sequence). The CDR3 runs 17 residues. V was pared by 4 bases and J by 2 bases, with 8 bases of the junction left unmatched. CDR3 residues: CASSKPGQGRTNEKLFF. The CDR3 DNA reads as TGTGCCAGTAGTAAACCGGGACAGGGACGCACTAATGAAAAACTGTTTTTT.

This clone was found once. The CDR3 here is CASSPRGSGNTIYF. The CDR3 DNA is TGTGCCAGCTCACCCCGGGGATCTGGAAACACCATATATTTT. The V call is TRBV18, the J call TRBJ1-3; no firm D call. V was pared by 3 bases and J by 1 base, with 7 bases between. The germline V gene has CDR1 KGHSH and CDR2 LQKENI. The CDR3 has 14 residues.

A single count supports this clone. The CDR3 DNA sequence: TGTGCCTGGAGTGTACTTGCGGGGGGAAGCGAAAAACTGTTTTTT. Translating it yields CAWSVLAGGSEKLFF. The chain recombines TRBV30 with TRBJ1-4; D may be TRBD1 (5 bases). Trimming pared 0 bases from V and 8 bases from J, leaving 16 bases between. Looked up from germline, CDR1 is GTSNPN and CDR2 is SVGIG (reference sequence). The CDR3 runs to 15 residues.

The CDR3 region has the DNA TGTGCCAGCAGCGTAGCTGGCGGGATGGGCACCGGGGAGCTGTTTTTT. It translates to CASSVAGGMGTGELFF. V is TRBV9 and J is TRBJ2-2, with a tentative D call TRBD2 (6 bases). Germline V gives CDR1 SGDLS, CDR2 YYNGEE. Trimming stripped 0 bases from V and 4 bases from J, with 13 bases between. This CDR3 region has 16 residues.

The chain uses TRBV6-5 and TRBJ2-3; 12 positions match TRBD2. The CDR3 has 14 amino acids. V dropped 10 bases and J dropped 8; count of bases not matched to a gene: 10. In germline, CDR1 is MNHEY, CDR2 SVGAGI. CDR3 sequence: CATCPSGGAGTQYF. The CDR3 nucleotides are TGTGCCACATGCCCTAGCGGGGGGGCCGGTACGCAGTATTTT.

Here the CDR3 DNA reads TGTGCCAGCTCACCAGGAGAGTATGGCTACACCTTC. This gives the protein CASSPGEYGYTF. This chain links TRBV18 with TRBJ1-2; D is undetermined. The CDR3 is 12 residues long. The germline V gene has CDR1 KGHSH and CDR2 LQKENI. Trimming shortened V by 2 bases and J by 5 bases, and 6 bases separated the two germline ends.

The chain combines TRBV4-2 with TRBJ2-1; 9 positions match TRBD1. Per the germline V gene, CDR1 is LGHNA and CDR2 is YNFKEQ. V was pared by 4 bases and J by 7 bases, with 14 bases of the junction left unmatched. The CDR3 runs to 17 residues. The CDR3 coding sequence is TGTGCCAGCAGCCCAAGTTCCTCGGGACAGGGAAATAATGAGCAGTTCTTC. Amino acids: CASSPSSSGQGNNEQFF.

The sample holds a few counts of this clone. CDR3 region: CASSLYRKETQYF. The CDR3 DNA reads as TGTGCCAGCAGTTTGTATAGAAAAGAGACCCAGTACTTC. The chain uses TRBV27 and TRBJ2-5; D gene uncertain. The germline V gene has CDR1 MNHEY and CDR2 SMNVEV (reference sequence). The CDR3 totals 13 residues. Trimming left V 3 bases short and J 3 bases short, with 8 bases between.